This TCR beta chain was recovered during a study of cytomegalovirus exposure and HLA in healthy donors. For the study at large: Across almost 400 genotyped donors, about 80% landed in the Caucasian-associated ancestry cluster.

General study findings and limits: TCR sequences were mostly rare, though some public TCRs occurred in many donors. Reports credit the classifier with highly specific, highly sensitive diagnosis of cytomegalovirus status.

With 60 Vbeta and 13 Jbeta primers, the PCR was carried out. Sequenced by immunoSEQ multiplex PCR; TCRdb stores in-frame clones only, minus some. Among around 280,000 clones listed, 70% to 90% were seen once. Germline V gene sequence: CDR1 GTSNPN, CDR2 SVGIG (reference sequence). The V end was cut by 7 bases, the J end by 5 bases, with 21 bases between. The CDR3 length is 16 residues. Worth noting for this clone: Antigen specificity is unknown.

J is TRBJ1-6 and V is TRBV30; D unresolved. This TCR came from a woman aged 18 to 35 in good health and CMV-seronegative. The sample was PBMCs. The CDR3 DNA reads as TGTGCCTCCTCGGAGGTTGGCAGGAGGGATAATTCACCCCTCCACTTT. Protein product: CASSEVGRRDNSPLHF.